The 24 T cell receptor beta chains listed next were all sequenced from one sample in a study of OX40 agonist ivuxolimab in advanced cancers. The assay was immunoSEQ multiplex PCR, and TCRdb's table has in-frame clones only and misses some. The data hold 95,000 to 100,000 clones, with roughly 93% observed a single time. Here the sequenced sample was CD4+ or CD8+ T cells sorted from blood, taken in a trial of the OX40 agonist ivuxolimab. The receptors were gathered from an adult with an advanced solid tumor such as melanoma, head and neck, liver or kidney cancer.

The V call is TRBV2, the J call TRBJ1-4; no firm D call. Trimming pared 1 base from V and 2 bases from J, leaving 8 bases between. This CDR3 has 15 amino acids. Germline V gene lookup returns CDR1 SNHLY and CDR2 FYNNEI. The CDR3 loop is CASSEERLTNEKLFF. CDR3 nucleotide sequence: TGTGCCAGCAGTGAAGAGCGCTTGACTAATGAAAAACTGTTTTTT.

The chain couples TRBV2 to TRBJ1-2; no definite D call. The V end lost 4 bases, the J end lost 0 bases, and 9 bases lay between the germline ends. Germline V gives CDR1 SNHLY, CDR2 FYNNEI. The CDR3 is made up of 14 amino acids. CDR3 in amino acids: CASSASSSNYGYTF. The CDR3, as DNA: TGTGCCAGCAGTGCGTCCTCTTCTAACTATGGCTACACCTTC.

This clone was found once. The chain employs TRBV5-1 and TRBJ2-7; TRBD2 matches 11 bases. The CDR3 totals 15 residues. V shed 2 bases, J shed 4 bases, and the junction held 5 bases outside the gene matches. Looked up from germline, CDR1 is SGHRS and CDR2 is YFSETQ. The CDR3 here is CASSLVTSGAYEQYF. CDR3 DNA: TGCGCCAGCAGCTTAGTGACTAGCGGGGCGTACGAGCAGTACTTC.

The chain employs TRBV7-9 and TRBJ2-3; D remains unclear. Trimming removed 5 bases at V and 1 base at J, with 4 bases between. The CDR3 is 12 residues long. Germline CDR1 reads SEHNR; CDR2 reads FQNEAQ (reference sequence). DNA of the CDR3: TGTGCCAGCAGCCAGCGCACAGATACGCAGTATTTT. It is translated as CASSQRTDTQYF.

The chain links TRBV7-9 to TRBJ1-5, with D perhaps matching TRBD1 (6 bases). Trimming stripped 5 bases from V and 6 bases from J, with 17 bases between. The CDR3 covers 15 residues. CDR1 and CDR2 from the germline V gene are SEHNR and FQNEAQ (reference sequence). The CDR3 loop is CASSALGGPPQPQHF. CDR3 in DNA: TGTGCCAGCAGCGCCCTGGGGGGCCCGCCTCAGCCCCAGCATTTT.

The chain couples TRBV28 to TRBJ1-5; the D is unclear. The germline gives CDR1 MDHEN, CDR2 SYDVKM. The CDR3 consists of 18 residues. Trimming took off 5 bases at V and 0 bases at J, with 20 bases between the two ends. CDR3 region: CASSHDLVSIYSNQPQHF. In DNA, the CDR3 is TGTGCCAGCAGTCATGATCTAGTTTCCATTTATAGCAATCAGCCCCAGCATTTT.

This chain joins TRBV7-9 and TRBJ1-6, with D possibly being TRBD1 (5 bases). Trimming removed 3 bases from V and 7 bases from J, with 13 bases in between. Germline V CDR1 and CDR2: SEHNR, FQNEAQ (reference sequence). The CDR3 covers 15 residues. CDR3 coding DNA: TGTGCCAGCAGCTTGTGGGGGGAAGGGAATTCACCCCTCCACTTT. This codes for CASSLWGEGNSPLHF.

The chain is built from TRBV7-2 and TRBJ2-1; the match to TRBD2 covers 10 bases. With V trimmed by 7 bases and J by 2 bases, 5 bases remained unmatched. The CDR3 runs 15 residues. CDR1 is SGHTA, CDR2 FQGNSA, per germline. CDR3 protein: CASNRAGGPYNEQFF. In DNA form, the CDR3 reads TGTGCCAGCAACCGAGCGGGAGGGCCCTACAATGAGCAGTTCTTC. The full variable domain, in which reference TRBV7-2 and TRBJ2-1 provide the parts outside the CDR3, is GAGVSQSPSNKVTEKGKDVELRCDPISGHTALYWYRQSLGQGLEFLIYFQGNSAPDKSGLPSDRFSAERTGGSVSTLTIQRTQQEDSAVYLCASNRAGGPYNEQFFGPGTRLTVL.

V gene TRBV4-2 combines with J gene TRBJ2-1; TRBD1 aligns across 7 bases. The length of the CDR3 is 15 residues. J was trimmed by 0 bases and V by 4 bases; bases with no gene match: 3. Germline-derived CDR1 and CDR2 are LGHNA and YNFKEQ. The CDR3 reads CASSPGDSSYNEQFF. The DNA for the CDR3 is TGTGCCAGCAGCCCTGGGGACAGCTCCTACAATGAGCAGTTCTTC.

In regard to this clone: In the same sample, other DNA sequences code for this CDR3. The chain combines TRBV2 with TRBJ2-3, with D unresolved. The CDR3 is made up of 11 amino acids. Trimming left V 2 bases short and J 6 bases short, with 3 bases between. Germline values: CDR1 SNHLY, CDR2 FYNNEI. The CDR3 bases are TGTGCCAGCAGTGAACCGGATACGCAGTATTTT. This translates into CASSEPDTQYF.

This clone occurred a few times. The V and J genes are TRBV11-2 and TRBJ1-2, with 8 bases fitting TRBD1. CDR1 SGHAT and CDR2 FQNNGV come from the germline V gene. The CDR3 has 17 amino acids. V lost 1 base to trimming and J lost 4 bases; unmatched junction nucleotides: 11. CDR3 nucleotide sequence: TGTGCCAGCAGCTTAGGGTTCAGGGGGCGATGGGGCTATGGCTACACCTTC. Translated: CASSLGFRGRWGYGYTF.

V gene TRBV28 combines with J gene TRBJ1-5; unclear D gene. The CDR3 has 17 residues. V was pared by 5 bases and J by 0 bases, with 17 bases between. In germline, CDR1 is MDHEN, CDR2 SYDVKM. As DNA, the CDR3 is TGTGCCAGCAGTCTACCCGGGCGGAGACATAGCAATCAGCCCCAGCATTTT. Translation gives CASSLPGRRHSNQPQHF.

For the CDR3, the DNA is TGCGCCAGCAGTGACTCGGGACAGGGGGCGGGGGCCAACGTCCTGACTTTC. Its translation: CASSDSGQGAGANVLTF. This chain joins TRBV10-1 and TRBJ2-6; 12 nucleotides match TRBD1. CDR3 length: 17 amino acids. V trimming: 3 bases; J trimming: 4 bases; junction bases outside the gene matches: 4. Germline CDR1 WNHNN, CDR2 SYGVQD (reference sequence).

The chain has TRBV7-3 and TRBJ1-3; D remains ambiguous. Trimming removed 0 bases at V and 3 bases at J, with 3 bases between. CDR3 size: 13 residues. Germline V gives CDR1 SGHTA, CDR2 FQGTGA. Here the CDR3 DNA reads TGTGCCAGCAGCTTAACGGTTGGAAACACCATATATTTT. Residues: CASSLTVGNTIYF. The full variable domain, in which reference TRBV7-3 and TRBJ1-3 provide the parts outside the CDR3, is GAGVSQTPSNKVTEKGKYVELRCDPISGHTALYWYRQSLGQGPEFLIYFQGTGAADDSGLPNDRFFAVRPEGSVSTLKIQRTERGDSAVYLCASSLTVGNTIYFGEGSWLTVV.

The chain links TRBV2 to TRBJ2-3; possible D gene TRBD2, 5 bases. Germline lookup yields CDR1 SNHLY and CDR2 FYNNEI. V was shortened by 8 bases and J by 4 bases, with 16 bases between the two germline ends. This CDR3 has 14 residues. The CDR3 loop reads CASFIGMGADTQYF. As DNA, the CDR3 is TGTGCCAGCTTTATCGGGATGGGTGCAGATACGCAGTATTTT.

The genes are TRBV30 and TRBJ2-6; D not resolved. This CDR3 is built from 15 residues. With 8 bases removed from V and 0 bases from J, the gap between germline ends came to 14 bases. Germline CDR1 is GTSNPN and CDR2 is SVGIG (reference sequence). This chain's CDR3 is CALTSWVSGANVLTF. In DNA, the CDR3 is TGTGCCCTCACAAGCTGGGTCTCTGGGGCCAACGTCCTGACTTTC.

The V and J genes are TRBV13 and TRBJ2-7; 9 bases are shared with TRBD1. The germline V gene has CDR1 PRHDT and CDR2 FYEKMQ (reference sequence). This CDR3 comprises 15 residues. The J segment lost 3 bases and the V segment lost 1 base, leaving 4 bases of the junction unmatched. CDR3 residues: CASSLARGQGYEQYF. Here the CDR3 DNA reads TGTGCCAGCAGCTTAGCCCGGGGACAGGGCTACGAGCAGTACTTC.

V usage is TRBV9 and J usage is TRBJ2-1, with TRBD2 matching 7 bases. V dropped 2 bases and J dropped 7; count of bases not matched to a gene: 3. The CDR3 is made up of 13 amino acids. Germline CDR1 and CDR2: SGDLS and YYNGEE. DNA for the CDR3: TGTGCCAGCAGCGTGTTCGGGAGGAATGAGCAGTTCTTC. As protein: CASSVFGRNEQFF.

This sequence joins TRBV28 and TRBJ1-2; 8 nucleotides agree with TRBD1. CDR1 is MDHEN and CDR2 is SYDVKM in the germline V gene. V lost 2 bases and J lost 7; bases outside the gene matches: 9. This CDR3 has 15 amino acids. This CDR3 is CASSLAGGGSFGYTF. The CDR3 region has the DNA TGTGCCAGCAGTTTAGCAGGGGGCGGGTCATTTGGCTACACCTTC.

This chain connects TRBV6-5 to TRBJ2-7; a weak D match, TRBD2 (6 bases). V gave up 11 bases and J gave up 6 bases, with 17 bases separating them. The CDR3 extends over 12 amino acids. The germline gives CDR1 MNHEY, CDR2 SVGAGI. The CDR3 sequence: CASGRGGGEQYV. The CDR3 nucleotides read TGTGCCTCCGGGCGGGGAGGCGGCGAGCAGTACGTC.

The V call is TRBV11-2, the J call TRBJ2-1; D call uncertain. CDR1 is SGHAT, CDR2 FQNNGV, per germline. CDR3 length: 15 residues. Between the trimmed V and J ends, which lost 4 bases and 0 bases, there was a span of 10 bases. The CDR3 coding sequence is TGTGCCAGCAGCTCCTTCCTGAGCTCCTACAATGAGCAGTTCTTC. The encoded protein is CASSSFLSSYNEQFF.

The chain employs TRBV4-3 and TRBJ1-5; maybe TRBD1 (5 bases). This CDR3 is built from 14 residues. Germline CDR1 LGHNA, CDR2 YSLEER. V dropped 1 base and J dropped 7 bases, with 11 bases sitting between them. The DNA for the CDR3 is TGCGCCAGCAGCCAAGTAGGGGTAGGACAGCCCCAGCATTTT. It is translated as CASSQVGVGQPQHF.

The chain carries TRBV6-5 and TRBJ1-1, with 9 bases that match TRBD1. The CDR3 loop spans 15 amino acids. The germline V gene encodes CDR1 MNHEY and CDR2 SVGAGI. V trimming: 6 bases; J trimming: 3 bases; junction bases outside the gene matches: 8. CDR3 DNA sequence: TGTGCCAGCAGAACCGGGACAGGGTTACACACTGAAGCTTTCTTT. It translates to CASRTGTGLHTEAFF.

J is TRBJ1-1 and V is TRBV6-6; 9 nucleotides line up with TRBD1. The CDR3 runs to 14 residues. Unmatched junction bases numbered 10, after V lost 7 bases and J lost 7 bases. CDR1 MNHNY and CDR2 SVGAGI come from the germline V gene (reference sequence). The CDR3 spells CASISTGTGLEAFF. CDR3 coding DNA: TGTGCCAGCATTTCTACCGGGACAGGGCTTGAAGCTTTCTTT.